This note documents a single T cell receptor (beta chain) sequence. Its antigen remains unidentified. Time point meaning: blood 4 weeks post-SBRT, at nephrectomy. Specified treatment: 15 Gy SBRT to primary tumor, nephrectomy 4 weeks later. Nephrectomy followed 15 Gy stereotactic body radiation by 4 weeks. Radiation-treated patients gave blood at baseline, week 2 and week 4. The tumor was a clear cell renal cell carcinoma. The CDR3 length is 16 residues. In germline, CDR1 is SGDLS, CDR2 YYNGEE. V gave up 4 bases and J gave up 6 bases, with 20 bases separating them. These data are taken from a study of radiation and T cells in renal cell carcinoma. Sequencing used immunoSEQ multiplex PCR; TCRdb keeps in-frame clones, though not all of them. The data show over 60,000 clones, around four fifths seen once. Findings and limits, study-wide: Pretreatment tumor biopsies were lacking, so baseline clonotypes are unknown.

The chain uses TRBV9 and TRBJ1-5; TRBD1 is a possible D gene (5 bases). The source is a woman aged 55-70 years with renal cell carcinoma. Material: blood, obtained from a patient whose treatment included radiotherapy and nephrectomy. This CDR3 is CASSTTPGLGIQPQHF. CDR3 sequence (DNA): TGTGCCAGCAGCACCACACCAGGGTTGGGTATTCAGCCCCAGCATTTT.